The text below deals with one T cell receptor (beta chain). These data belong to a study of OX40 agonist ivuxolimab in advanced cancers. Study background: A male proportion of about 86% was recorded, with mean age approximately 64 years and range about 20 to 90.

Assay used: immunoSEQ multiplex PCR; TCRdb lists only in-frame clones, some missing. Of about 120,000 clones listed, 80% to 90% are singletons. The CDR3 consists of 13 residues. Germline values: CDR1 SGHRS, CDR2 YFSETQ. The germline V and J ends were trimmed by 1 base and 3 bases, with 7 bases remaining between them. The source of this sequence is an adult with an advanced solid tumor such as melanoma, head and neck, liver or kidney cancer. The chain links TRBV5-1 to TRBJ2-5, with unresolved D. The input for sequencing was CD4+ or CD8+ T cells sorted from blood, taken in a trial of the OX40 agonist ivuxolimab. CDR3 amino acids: CASSLSTEETQYF. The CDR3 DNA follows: TGCGCCAGCAGCTTGTCCACAGAAGAGACCCAGTACTTC.